These 12 T cell receptor beta chains came from one sample sequenced in a study of blood T cell repertoires in COVID-19. The assay was immunoSEQ multiplex PCR, and TCRdb's table has in-frame clones only and misses some. Of fewer than 90,000 clones listed, around 90% are singletons. Specimen: peripheral blood. These receptors were obtained from a man between 65 and 85 years old with acute or convalescent COVID-19.

The genes are TRBV27 and TRBJ1-6; D ambiguous. Trimming removed 5 bases at V and 7 bases at J, with 9 bases between. The CDR3 extends over 13 amino acids. The germline V gene encodes CDR1 MNHEY and CDR2 SMNVEV (reference sequence). CDR3 sequence: CASSLENNSPLHF. In DNA, the CDR3 is TGTGCCAGCAGTCTCGAGAACAATTCACCCCTCCACTTT.

This clone was seen only once. CDR3 nucleotides: TGCGCCAGCAACGATCAGGGGGCGGACACTGAAGCTTTCTTT. This encodes CASNDQGADTEAFF. V and J are TRBV5-1 and TRBJ1-1, with 8 bases matching TRBD1. This CDR3 is built from 14 residues. V lost 6 bases and J lost 3; bases outside the gene matches: 7. CDR1 and CDR2 (germline): SGHRS, YFSETQ.

This clone was observed a single time. This chain connects TRBV6-2 or TRBV6-3 to TRBJ2-1; 7 bases line up with TRBD1. The ends lost 0 bases at V and 8 bases at J; junction bases unmatched: 4. Per germline, CDR1 MNHEY and CDR2 SVGEGT. The CDR3 totals 14 residues. The CDR3 DNA reads as TGTGCCAGCAGTTACTCGACAGGGAATTATGAGCAGTTCTTC. Translating gives CASSYSTGNYEQFF.

This rearrangement joins TRBV7-2 to TRBJ1-3, with TRBD1 identical over 8 bases. The CDR3 is 16 residues long. Germline CDR1 and CDR2: SGHTA and FQGNSA. With V trimmed by 1 base and J by 2 bases, 4 bases remained unmatched. In DNA form, the CDR3 reads TGTGCCAGCAGCTTAGGCCCGGGACAGGCTGGAAACACCATATATTTT. It translates to CASSLGPGQAGNTIYF. Supplemented by reference TRBV7-2 and TRBJ1-3, the full variable domain reads GAGVSQSPSNKVTEKGKDVELRCDPISGHTALYWYRQSLGQGLEFLIYFQGNSAPDKSGLPSDRFSAERTGGSVSTLTIQRTQQEDSAVYLCASSLGPGQAGNTIYFGEGSWLTVV.

The genes are TRBV28 and TRBJ2-7; 9 positions match TRBD2. CDR3 length: 15 residues. In germline, CDR1 is MDHEN, CDR2 SYDVKM. The ends lost 4 bases at V and 4 bases at J; junction bases unmatched: 8. CDR3 sequence: CASSWTSETRYEQYF. The CDR3 DNA follows: TGTGCCAGCAGTTGGACTAGCGAGACGAGATACGAGCAGTACTTC.

This clone occurred once. J is TRBJ2-2 and V is TRBV24-1, with TRBD2 matching over 9 bases. With V trimmed by 7 bases and J by 4 bases, 3 bases remained unmatched. In germline, CDR1 is KGHDR, CDR2 SFDVKD. CDR3 length: 14 residues. This CDR3 reads CATRVSGSTGELFF. The CDR3, as DNA: TGTGCCACCAGGGTTAGCGGGAGCACCGGGGAGCTGTTTTTT.

The rearrangement joins TRBV30 to TRBJ1-2, with a tentative D call TRBD1 (5 bases). This CDR3 spans 14 amino acids. The V end lost 3 bases, the J end lost 0 bases, and 11 bases lay between the germline ends. Germline CDR1 GTSNPN, CDR2 SVGIG (reference sequence). CDR3 loop: CAWSAGGANYGYTF. Written as DNA, the CDR3 is TGTGCCTGGAGCGCCGGGGGAGCTAACTATGGCTACACCTTC.

This clone occurred a few times. The chain couples TRBV28 to TRBJ2-6; 8 bases are a match to TRBD1. The CDR3 has 15 residues. The J segment lost 4 bases and the V segment lost 7 bases, leaving 6 bases of the junction unmatched. The germline gives CDR1 MDHEN, CDR2 SYDVKM. The CDR3 here is CASTQTGVGANVLTF. The CDR3 bases are TGTGCCAGCACCCAGACAGGGGTGGGGGCCAACGTCCTGACTTTC.

The chain employs TRBV27 and TRBJ2-2, with D perhaps matching TRBD2 (6 bases). Germline CDR1 reads MNHEY; CDR2 reads SMNVEV (reference sequence). V was pared by 5 bases and J by 6 bases, with 16 bases between. This CDR3 comprises 15 residues. CDR3 region: CASSEVGSGSGELFF. In nucleotides, the CDR3 is TGTGCCAGCAGTGAGGTCGGGAGCGGTTCCGGGGAGCTGTTTTTT.

This sequence joins TRBV5-1 and TRBJ2-2; 12 bases map to TRBD1. Germline lookup yields CDR1 SGHRS and CDR2 YFSETQ. The CDR3 runs to 15 residues. The junction had 3 bases not matched to a gene; V was cut back by 3 bases and J by 6 bases. The CDR3 bases are TGCGCCAGCAGCTGGGGACAGGGGGCCGCCGGGGAGCTGTTTTTT. Translated: CASSWGQGAAGELFF.

The chain is built from TRBV3-1 (or the pseudogene TRBV3-2) and TRBJ1-1, with D tentatively TRBD1 (6 bases). The CDR3 runs 15 residues. Germline V gene data show CDR1 as LGHDT and CDR2 as YNNKEL (reference sequence). V was trimmed by 1 base and J by 2 bases, leaving 11 bases between them. The CDR3 DNA reads as TGTGCCAGCAGCCAAGGCGGGGGACAAAACACTGAAGCTTTCTTT. Translation: CASSQGGGQNTEAFF.

V usage is TRBV9 and J usage is TRBJ2-3; 7 bases match TRBD2. CDR3 length: 15 residues. In germline, CDR1 is SGDLS, CDR2 YYNGEE. After removal of 3 bases from V and 3 bases from J, the junction contained 7 bases not matched to a gene. The CDR3, as DNA: TGTGCCAGCAGCGCGGCTAGCGGCATAACAGATACGCAGTATTTT. This codes for CASSAASGITDTQYF. The full variable domain, its missing parts supplied by reference TRBV9 and TRBJ2-3, is DSGVTQTPKHLITATGQRVTLRCSPRSGDLSVYWYQQSLDQGLQFLIQYYNGEERAKGNILERFSAQQFPDLHSELNLSSLELGDSALYFCASSAASGITDTQYFGPGTRLTVL.